This T cell receptor (beta chain) was captured in a study of shared clonotypes between healthy human individuals. As defined, naive CD8 cells were CD45RO-negative and positively selected for CCR7, with terminally differentiated effector memory CD45RA+ cells excluded. Germline loops: CDR1 MNHNS, CDR2 SASEGT. Trimming took off 6 bases at V and 6 bases at J, with 14 bases between the two ends. The CDR3 covers 13 residues. Researchers divided each subset's genomic DNA evenly across several immunoSEQ plates. TCRdb's copy holds only in-frame clones and misses some; the assay was immunoSEQ multiplex PCR. Of some 2 million clones listed, about 95% are singletons.

The TCR originated in a man younger than 35 in good health. The chain joins TRBV6-1 to TRBJ1-1; perhaps TRBD1 as D (5 bases). The sample was naive CD8+ T cells sorted from blood. CDR3 loop: CASSPFQGAEAFF. The DNA of the CDR3 is TGTGCCAGCAGCCCGTTTCAGGGCGCTGAAGCTTTCTTT.